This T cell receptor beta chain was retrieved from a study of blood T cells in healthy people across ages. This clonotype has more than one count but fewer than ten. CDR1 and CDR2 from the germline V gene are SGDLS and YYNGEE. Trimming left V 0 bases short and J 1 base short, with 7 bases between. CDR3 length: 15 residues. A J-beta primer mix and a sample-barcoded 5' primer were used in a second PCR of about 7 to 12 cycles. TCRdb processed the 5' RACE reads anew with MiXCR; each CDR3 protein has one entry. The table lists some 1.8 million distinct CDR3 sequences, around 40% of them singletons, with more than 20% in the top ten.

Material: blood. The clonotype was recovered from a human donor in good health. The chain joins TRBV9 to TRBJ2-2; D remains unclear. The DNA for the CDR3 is TGTGCCAGCAGCGTAGGGGTCAGGAACACCGGGGAGCTGTTTTTT. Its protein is CASSVGVRNTGELFF.